The rows below give T cell receptor beta chains drawn from one sample of a study of low-dose radiotherapy and immunotherapy resistance in tumors. Each CDR3 protein gets one entry after TCRdb re-called the reads with MiXCR. Among tens of thousands of distinct CDR3 sequences listed, 15% to 20% were seen once. The source material was PBMCs, sampled before treatment. The source of these receptors is a male donor with prostate cancer. The CDR3 runs from the conserved cysteine through the conserved F or W. The D gene is left open where the match is weak. Clone size is stated in some rows and not others, as once, few, many or a class when expanded.

v_gene	d_gene	abundance	j_gene	CDR3nt	CDR3aa
TRBV25-1	.	.	TRBJ1-5	TGTGCCAGCAGTGAAGGGGCAGGGGTAAATCAGCCCCAGCATTTT	CASSEGAGVNQPQHF
TRBV5-4	.	many	TRBJ2-7	TGTGCCAGCAGCTTTCAGGGAGGCTACGAGCAGTACTTC	CASSFQGGYEQYF
TRBV3-1	TRBD2	.	TRBJ2-3	TGTGCCAGCAGCCAAATAGCGGGGGGCCCAGATACGCAGTATTTT	CASSQIAGGPDTQYF
TRBV11-2	TRBD2	many	TRBJ2-7	TGTGCCAGCAGCCGGACTAGCGGTTCCTACGAGCAGTACTTC	CASSRTSGSYEQYF
TRBV6-5	.	many	TRBJ2-1	TGTGCCAGCAGTTACGGGGAAGACAATGAGCAGTTCTTC	CASSYGEDNEQFF
TRBV6-2/TRBV6-3	.	many	TRBJ2-2	TGTGCCAGCAGTTCCCCCCCGAGCAACCCAGGGGAGCTGTTTTTT	CASSSPPSNPGELFF
TRBV12-3/TRBV12-4	TRBD1	many	TRBJ1-1	TGTGCCAGCAGTTATTCCGGACAGGGGGAGACTGAAGCTTTCTTT	CASSYSGQGETEAFF
TRBV30	TRBD1	many	TRBJ2-7	TGTGCCTGGAGTGTATACCGGGACAGCACCTCCTACGAGCAGTACTTC	CAWSVYRDSTSYEQYF
TRBV6-6	.	many	TRBJ1-2	TGTGCCAGCAGTTACCTCCCGGGACAACATGGCTACACCTTC	CASSYLPGQHGYTF
TRBV13	TRBD1	many	TRBJ2-2	TGTGCCAGCACAGGACAGGGGGGTACCCGGGAGCTGTTTTTT	CASTGQGGTRELFF